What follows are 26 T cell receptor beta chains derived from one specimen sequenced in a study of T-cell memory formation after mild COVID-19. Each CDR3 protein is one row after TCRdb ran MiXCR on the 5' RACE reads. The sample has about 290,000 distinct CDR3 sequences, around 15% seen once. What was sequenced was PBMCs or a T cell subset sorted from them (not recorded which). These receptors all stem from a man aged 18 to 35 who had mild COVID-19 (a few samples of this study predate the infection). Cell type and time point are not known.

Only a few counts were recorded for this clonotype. The CDR3 sequence: CASSSWTGVPQHF. The CDR3 nucleotides read TGTGCCAGCAGCTCATGGACAGGCGTGCCCCAGCATTTT. J is TRBJ1-5 and V is TRBV7-2; TRBD1 matches 7 bases. The J segment lost 9 bases and the V segment lost 4 bases, leaving 6 bases of the junction unmatched. The CDR3 is 13 amino acids. Germline V gene sequence: CDR1 SGHTA, CDR2 FQGNSA.

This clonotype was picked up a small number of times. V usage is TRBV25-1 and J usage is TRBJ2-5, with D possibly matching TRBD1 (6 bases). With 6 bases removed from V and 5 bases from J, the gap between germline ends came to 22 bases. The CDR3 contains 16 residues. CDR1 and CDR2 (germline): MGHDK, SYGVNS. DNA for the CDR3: TGTGCCAGCAGCCCGATGGGGGCCGGCTTCGCGGAGACCCAGTACTTC. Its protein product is CASSPMGAGFAETQYF. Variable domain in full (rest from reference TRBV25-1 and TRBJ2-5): EADIYQTPRYLVIGTGKKITLECSQTMGHDKMYWYQQDPGMELHLIHYSYGVNSTEKGDLSSESTVSRIRTEHFPLTLESARPSHTSQYLCASSPMGAGFAETQYFGPGTRLLVL.

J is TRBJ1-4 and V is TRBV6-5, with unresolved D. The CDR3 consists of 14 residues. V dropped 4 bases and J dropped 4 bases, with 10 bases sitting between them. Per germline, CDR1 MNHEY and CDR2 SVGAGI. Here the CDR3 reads CASSSLGSNEKLFF. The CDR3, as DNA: TGTGCCAGCAGTTCGTTGGGTAGTAATGAAAAACTGTTTTTT.

CDR3 amino acids: CASSPRGGRNTIYF. In DNA form, the CDR3 reads TGCGCCAGCAGCCCCCGGGGGGGACGGAACACCATATATTTT. The chain is built from TRBV5-1 and TRBJ1-3; a possible D gene is TRBD1 (5 bases). Germline CDR1 SGHRS, CDR2 YFSETQ. Deletions cut 4 bases from V and 7 bases from J, with 15 bases between. The CDR3 loop spans 14 amino acids.

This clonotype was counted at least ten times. CDR3 coding DNA: TGCGCCAGCAGCCAAGGACCATTGGGGGGGACAGATACGCAGTATTTT. Translation gives CASSQGPLGGTDTQYF. The rearrangement joins TRBV4-1 to TRBJ2-3, with TRBD2 matching 7 bases. The trim removed 1 base at V and 3 bases at J, leaving 7 bases unmatched. The germline V gene has CDR1 MGHRA and CDR2 YSYEKL. The CDR3 runs to 16 residues.

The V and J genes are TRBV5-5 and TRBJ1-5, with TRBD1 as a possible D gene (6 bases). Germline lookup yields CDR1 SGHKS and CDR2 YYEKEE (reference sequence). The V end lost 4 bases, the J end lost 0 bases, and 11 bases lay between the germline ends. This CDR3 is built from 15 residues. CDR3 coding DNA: TGTGCCAGCAGCATGGGGGCTGATAGCAATCAGCCCCAGCATTTT. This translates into CASSMGADSNQPQHF.

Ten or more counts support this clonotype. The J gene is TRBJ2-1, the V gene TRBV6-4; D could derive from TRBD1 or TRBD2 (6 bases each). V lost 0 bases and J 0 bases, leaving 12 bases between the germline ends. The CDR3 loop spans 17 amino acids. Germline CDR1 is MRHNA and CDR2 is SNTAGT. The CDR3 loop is CASSDSHEGGSYNEQFF. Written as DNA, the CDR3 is TGTGCCAGCAGTGACTCGCACGAGGGGGGCTCCTACAATGAGCAGTTCTTC.

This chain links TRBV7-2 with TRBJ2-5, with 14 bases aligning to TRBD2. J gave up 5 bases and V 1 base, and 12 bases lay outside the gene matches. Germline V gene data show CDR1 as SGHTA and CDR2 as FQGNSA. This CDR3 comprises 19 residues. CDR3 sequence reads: CASSLDFPGTSGRGETQYF. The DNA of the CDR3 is TGTGCCAGCAGCTTAGATTTCCCCGGGACTAGCGGGAGAGGGGAGACCCAGTACTTC.

The CDR3 nucleotides are TGTGCCAGCAGTGAAACTAGCGGCGGCGACGAGCAGTACTTC. Encoded protein: CASSETSGGDEQYF. V gene TRBV12-3 or TRBV12-4 combines with J gene TRBJ2-7; 8 bases agree with TRBD2. This CDR3 spans 14 amino acids. The junction had 8 bases not matched to a gene; V was cut back by 5 bases and J by 5 bases.

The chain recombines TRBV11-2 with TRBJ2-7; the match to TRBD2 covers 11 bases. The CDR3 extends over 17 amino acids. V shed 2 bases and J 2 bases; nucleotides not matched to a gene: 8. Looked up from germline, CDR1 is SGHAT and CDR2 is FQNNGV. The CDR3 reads CASSLLAGGLVTYEQYF. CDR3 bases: TGTGCCAGCAGCTTACTAGCGGGGGGCCTGGTTACCTACGAGCAGTACTTC.

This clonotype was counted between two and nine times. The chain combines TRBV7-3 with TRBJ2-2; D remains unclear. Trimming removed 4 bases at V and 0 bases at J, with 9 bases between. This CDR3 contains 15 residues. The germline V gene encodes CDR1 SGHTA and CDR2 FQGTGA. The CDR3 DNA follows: TGTGCCAGCAGCTCAGTCGGGTCGAACACCGGGGAGCTGTTTTTT. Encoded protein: CASSSVGSNTGELFF.

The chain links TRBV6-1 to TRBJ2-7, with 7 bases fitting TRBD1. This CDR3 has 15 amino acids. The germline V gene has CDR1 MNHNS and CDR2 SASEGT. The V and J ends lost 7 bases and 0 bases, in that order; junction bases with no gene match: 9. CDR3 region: CASTTGTASSYEQYF. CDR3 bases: TGTGCCAGCACCACAGGGACAGCAAGCTCCTACGAGCAGTACTTC.

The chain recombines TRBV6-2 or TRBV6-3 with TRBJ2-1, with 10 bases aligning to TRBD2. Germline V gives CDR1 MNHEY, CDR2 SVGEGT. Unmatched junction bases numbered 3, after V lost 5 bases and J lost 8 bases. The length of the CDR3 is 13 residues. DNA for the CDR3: TGTGCCAGCAGTGGACTAGCGGCGGATGAGCAGTTCTTC. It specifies CASSGLAADEQFF.

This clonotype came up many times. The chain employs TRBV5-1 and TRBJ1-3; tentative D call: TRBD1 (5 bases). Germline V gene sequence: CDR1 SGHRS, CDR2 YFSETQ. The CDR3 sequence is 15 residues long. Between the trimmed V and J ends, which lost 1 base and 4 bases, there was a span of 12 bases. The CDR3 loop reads CASSLQGMSGNTIYF. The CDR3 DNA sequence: TGCGCCAGCAGCTTGCAGGGAATGAGCGGAAACACCATATATTTT. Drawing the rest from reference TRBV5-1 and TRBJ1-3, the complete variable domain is KAGVTQTPRYLIKTRGQQVTLSCSPISGHRSVSWYQQTPGQGLQFLFEYFSETQRNKGNFPGRFSGRQFSNSRSEMNVSTLELGDSALYLCASSLQGMSGNTIYFGEGSWLTVV.

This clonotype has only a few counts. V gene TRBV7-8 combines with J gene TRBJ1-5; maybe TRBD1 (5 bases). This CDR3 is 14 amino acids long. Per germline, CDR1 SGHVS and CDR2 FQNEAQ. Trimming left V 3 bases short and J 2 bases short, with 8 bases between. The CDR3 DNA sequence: TGTGCCAGCAGCTTTTGGGGGGGCAATCAGCCCCAGCATTTT. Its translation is CASSFWGGNQPQHF.

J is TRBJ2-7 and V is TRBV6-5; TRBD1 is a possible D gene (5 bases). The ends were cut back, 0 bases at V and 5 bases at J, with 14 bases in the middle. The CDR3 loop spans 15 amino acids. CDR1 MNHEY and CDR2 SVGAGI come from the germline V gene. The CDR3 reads CASSYSTRAGNEQYF. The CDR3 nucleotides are TGTGCCAGCAGTTACTCGACCAGGGCTGGGAACGAGCAGTACTTC.

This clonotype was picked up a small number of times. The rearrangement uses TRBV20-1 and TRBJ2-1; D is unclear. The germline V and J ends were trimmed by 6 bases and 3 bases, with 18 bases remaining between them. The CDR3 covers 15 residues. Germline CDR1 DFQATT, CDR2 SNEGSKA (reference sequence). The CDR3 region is CSAPNLGSGYNEQFF. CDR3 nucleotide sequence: TGCAGTGCCCCGAACCTGGGGTCGGGCTACAATGAGCAGTTCTTC.

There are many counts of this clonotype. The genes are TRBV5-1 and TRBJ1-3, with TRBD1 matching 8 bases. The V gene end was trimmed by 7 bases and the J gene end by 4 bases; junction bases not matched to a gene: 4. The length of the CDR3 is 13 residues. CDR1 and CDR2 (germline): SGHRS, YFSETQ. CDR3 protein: CASSTGAGNTIYF. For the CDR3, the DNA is TGCGCCAGCTCGACAGGGGCGGGAAACACCATATATTTT.

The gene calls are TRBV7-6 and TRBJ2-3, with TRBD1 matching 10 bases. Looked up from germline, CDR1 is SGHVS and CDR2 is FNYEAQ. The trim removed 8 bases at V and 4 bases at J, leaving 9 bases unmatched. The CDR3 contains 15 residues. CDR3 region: CASLEGDRGSDTQYF. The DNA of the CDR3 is TGTGCCAGCTTAGAAGGGGACAGGGGTTCAGATACGCAGTATTTT.

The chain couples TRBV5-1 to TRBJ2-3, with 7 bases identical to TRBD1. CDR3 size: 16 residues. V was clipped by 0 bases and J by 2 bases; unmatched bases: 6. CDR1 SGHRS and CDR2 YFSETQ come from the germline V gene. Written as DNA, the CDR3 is TGCGCCAGCAGCTTGGGGGGGACAGACCCCACAGATACGCAGTATTTT. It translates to CASSLGGTDPTDTQYF.

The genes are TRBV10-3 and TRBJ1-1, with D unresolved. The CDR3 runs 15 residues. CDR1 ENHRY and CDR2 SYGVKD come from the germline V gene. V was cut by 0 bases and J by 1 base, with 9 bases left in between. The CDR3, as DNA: TGTGCCATCAGTGAGTCAGAGGTGGCGAACACTGAAGCTTTCTTT. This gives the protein CAISESEVANTEAFF.

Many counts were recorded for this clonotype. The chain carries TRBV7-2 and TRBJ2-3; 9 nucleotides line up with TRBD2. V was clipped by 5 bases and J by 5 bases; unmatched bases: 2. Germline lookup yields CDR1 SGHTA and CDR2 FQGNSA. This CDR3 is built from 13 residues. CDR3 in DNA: TGTGCCAGCAGCGGCGGGGGGGGAGATACGCAGTATTTT. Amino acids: CASSGGGGDTQYF.

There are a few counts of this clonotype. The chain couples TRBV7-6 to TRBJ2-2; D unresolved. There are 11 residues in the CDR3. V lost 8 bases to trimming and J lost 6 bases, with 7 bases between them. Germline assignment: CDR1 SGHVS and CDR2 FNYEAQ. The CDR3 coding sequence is TGTGCCAGCCGGGCGGCCGGGGAGCTGTTTTTT. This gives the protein CASRAAGELFF.

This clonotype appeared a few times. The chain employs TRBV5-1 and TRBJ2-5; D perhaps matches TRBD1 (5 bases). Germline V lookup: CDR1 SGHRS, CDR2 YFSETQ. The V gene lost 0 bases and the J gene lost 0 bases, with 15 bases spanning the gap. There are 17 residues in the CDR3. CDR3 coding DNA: TGCGCCAGCAGCTTGGCTTCGGACAAGATATACCAAGAGACCCAGTACTTC. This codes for CASSLASDKIYQETQYF.

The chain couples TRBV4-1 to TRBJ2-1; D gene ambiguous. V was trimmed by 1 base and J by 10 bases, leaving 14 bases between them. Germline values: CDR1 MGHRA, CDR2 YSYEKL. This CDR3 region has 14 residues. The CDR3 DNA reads TGCGCCAGCAGCCAAGTATGGGTCAACTCGGAGCAGTTCTTC. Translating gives CASSQVWVNSEQFF.

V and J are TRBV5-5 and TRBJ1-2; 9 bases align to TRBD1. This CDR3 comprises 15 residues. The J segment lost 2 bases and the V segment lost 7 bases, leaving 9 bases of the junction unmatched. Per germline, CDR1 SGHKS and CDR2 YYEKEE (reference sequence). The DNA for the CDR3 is TGTGCCAGCCGAAGGGACAGGGCAGGCAACTATGGCTACACCTTC. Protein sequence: CASRRDRAGNYGYTF. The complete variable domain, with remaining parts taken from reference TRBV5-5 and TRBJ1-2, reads DAGVTQSPTHLIKTRGQQVTLRCSPISGHKSVSWYQQVLGQGPQFIFQYYEKEERGRGNFPDRFSARQFPNYSSELNVNALLLGDSALYLCASRRDRAGNYGYTFGSGTRLTVV.